The 5 T cell receptor beta chains below come from one sample, sequenced in a study of cytomegalovirus exposure and HLA in healthy donors. Using immunoSEQ multiplex PCR, the repertoire was profiled, and TCRdb retains in-frame clones only, with some absent. The sample lists 120,000 or so clones, around 86% occurring once. What was sequenced was PBMCs. All receptors derive from a woman aged 18-29 years in good health and CMV-seronegative.

The chain carries TRBV2 and TRBJ2-7, with 8 bases that match TRBD1. V gave up 6 bases and J gave up 5 bases; unmatched junction bases: 12. CDR1 and CDR2 (germline): SNHLY, FYNNEI. The CDR3 runs to 15 residues. The CDR3 protein is CASRPTQGEQDEQYF. Written as DNA, the CDR3 is TGTGCCAGCAGGCCGACACAGGGGGAGCAGGACGAGCAGTACTTC.

The chain joins TRBV7-9 to TRBJ2-5, with TRBD2 matching over 10 bases. The ends lost 1 base at V and 5 bases at J; junction bases unmatched: 7. The CDR3 contains 16 residues. Germline lookup yields CDR1 SEHNR and CDR2 FQNEAQ (reference sequence). The CDR3 is CASSLGIAGGRETQYF. CDR3 bases: TGTGCCAGCAGCTTAGGGATAGCGGGAGGTCGGGAGACCCAGTACTTC.

The J gene is TRBJ2-2, the V gene TRBV27; 9 bases fit TRBD2. The germline gives CDR1 MNHEY, CDR2 SMNVEV (reference sequence). This CDR3 contains 20 residues. The trim removed 4 bases at V and 2 bases at J, leaving 17 bases unmatched. The CDR3 protein is CASSSRPDTGLALNTGELFF. Here the CDR3 DNA reads TGTGCCAGCAGTTCCCGCCCGGATACCGGACTAGCGCTTAACACCGGGGAGCTGTTTTTT.

The chain joins TRBV5-1 to TRBJ2-5; D is ambiguous. The germline gives CDR1 SGHRS, CDR2 YFSETQ. V lost 0 bases, J lost 5 bases, and 8 bases lay in between. The CDR3 contains 13 residues. DNA of the CDR3: TGCGCCAGCAGCTTGGCGGTTATGGAGACCCAGTACTTC. It codes for CASSLAVMETQYF.

The genes are TRBV27 and TRBJ2-2, with 9 bases that match TRBD1. J lost 5 bases, V lost 6 bases, and 4 bases had no gene match. The CDR3 extends over 14 amino acids. Germline CDR1 is MNHEY and CDR2 is SMNVEV (reference sequence). CDR3 in amino acids: CASRRQGGTGELFF. CDR3 coding DNA: TGTGCCAGCAGAAGACAGGGGGGGACCGGGGAGCTGTTTTTT.